Here is one T cell receptor (beta chain) with its context. These data belong to a study of OX40 agonist ivuxolimab in advanced cancers. Study-level information: As their treatment, patients were administered ivuxolimab, an agonistic anti-OX40 (CD134) antibody. Dose-escalation cases comprised hepatocellular carcinoma, melanoma, renal cell or head and neck cancer. Subjects had a mean age of around 60 years, with a range of about 23 to 90; 82.7% were male.

J lost 4 bases, V lost 4 bases, and 4 bases had no gene match. Per germline, CDR1 MNHEY and CDR2 SVGAGI. The CDR3 consists of 14 residues. Sampling of blood occurred at baseline, cycle 4 day 1, and cycle 7 day 1. The data were produced by immunoSEQ multiplex PCR, yet TCRdb's version contains in-frame clones alone and is incomplete. The data contain 50,000 to 65,000 clones, around 81% of them singletons. The chain uses TRBV6-5 and TRBJ1-5, with 7 positions matching TRBD1. The source material was CD4+ or CD8+ T cells sorted from blood, sampled in a trial of the OX40 agonist ivuxolimab. This receptor was taken from an adult with an advanced solid tumor such as melanoma, head and neck, liver or kidney cancer. The chain's CDR3 is CASSLQGTNQPQHF. CDR3 nucleotide sequence: TGTGCCAGCAGTTTACAGGGGACGAATCAGCCCCAGCATTTT.